Sequencing of this TCR beta chain was carried out in a study of cytomegalovirus exposure and HLA in healthy donors. The overall study: Roughly 77 million unique TCRs from HLA-typed donors made up an early data release. Study findings and constraints: Researchers reported in a later analysis that a missense DCLRE1C variant was tied to TCR beta V- and J-gene trimming. Rare TCR sequences dominated, though some public TCRs recurred in many donors. Earlier results showed most TCR beta V segments being productive about 90% or about 30% of the time.

Regarding this clone: Its target is not known.

13 Jbeta primers and 60 Vbeta primers were used for the PCR. Clones were read by immunoSEQ multiplex PCR, and TCRdb kept only the in-frame ones, dropping some. The sample includes 85,000 or so clones. Looked up from germline, CDR1 is MDHEN and CDR2 is SYDVKM. V lost 8 bases and J lost 4; bases outside the gene matches: 5. CDR3 length equals 12 residues. This chain links TRBV28 with TRBJ2-7; 7 bases match TRBD2. The receptor's source is a woman aged 25 to 45 in good health and CMV-seronegative. Sequenced material: PBMCs. In nucleotides, the CDR3 is TGTGCCAGCTCCACCGGGGGGTACGAGCAGTACTTC. Protein sequence: CASSTGGYEQYF.